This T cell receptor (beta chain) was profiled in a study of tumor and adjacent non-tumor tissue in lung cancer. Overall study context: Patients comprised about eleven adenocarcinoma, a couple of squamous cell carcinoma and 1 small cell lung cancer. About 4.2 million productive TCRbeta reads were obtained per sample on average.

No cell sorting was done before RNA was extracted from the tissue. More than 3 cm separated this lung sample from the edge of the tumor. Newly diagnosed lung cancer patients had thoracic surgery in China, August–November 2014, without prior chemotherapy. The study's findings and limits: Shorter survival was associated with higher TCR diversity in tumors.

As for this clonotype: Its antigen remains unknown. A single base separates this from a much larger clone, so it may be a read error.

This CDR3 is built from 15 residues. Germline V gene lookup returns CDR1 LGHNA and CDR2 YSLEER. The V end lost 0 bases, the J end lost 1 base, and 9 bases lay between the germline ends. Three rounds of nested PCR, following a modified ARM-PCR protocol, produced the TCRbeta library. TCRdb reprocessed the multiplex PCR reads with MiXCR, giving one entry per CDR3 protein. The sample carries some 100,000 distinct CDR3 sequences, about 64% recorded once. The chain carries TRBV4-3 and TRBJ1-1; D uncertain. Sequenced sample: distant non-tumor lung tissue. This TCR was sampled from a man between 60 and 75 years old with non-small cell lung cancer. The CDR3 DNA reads TGCGCCAGCAGCCAAGAAGATTGGGGGAACACTGAAGCTTTCTTT. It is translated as CASSQEDWGNTEAFF.